This TCR beta chain was recovered during a study of cytomegalovirus exposure and HLA in healthy donors. Study-level background: A later analysis reported the 95 to 150 validation repertoires used the same platform as the roughly 670 first-cohort repertoires.

The data were produced by immunoSEQ multiplex PCR, yet TCRdb's version contains in-frame clones alone and is incomplete. The sample shows fewer than 120,000 clones, roughly 90% of them seen only once. As regards this clone: Its matching antigen is unknown.

The study's findings and limits: Testing in vitro showed a few CMV-associated chains specific for CMV antigens. Subsequent analysis revealed that first-cohort TCR clusters tended to co-occur in the 130 or so validation repertoires. High specificity and sensitivity for cytomegalovirus status were reported for the classifier.

Sequenced sample: PBMCs. This TCR came from a woman in her thirties in good health and CMV-seropositive.

The chain's CDR3 is CASSLMGGAIADTQYF. CDR3 in DNA: TGTGCCAGCAGCCTCATGGGGGGGGCCATAGCAGATACGCAGTATTTT. The rearrangement uses TRBV4-2 and TRBJ2-3; D is perhaps TRBD2 (7 bases). Germline CDR1 and CDR2: LGHNA and YNFKEQ. V dropped 4 bases and J dropped 4 bases, with 18 bases sitting between them. CDR3 length: 16 amino acids.